The 12 T cell receptor beta chains below come from one sample, sequenced in a study of blood T cell repertoires in COVID-19 (dated by TCRdb to between 2020 and 2021). Libraries were built with the immunoSEQ multiplex PCR assay. TCRdb's version of the immuneACCESS table is confined to in-frame rearrangements and falls short of the full clone set. An unresolved V gene accounts for under half of the shortfall where checked; the remainder is of unknown origin. Recorded for this sample are 300,000 to 350,000 clones; about 90% of them occurred a single time. Of the sample, roughly 4.3% falls within the top ten clones. The sample comprised PBMCs or T cells enriched from blood (not recorded which). The receptors were gathered from a woman aged 18-29 years with acute COVID-19.

The V gene is TRBV23-1, the J gene TRBJ1-1, with D possibly being TRBD1 (5 bases). TRBV23-1 is reported as an ORF; its role is uncertain. V was pared by 2 bases and J by 1 base, with 17 bases between. The CDR3 length is 17 residues. CDR3 DNA: TGCGCCAGCAGTCAACGAGTAGCAGGGAAGAGGAACACTGAAGCTTTCTTT. Protein sequence: CASSQRVAGKRNTEAFF.

The J gene is TRBJ2-1, the V gene TRBV5-1; TRBD1 agrees at 8 bases. The junction had 7 bases not matched to a gene; V was cut back by 4 bases and J by 4 bases. Germline CDR1 is SGHRS and CDR2 is YFSETQ. This CDR3 spans 15 amino acids. The CDR3, as DNA: TGCGCCAGCAGCGCGGGACAGGACGCTTACAATGAGCAGTTCTTC. It codes for CASSAGQDAYNEQFF.

The chain recombines TRBV27 with TRBJ2-1, with D unclear. Looked up from germline, CDR1 is MNHEY and CDR2 is SMNVEV (reference sequence). Trimming pared 3 bases from V and 0 bases from J, leaving 12 bases between. This CDR3 has 16 amino acids. CDR3 DNA: TGTGCCAGCAGTTTGTTCACTGAAAGCTCCTACAATGAGCAGTTCTTC. Protein: CASSLFTESSYNEQFF.

V is TRBV6-1 and J is TRBJ1-2, with unresolved D. The CDR3 consists of 15 residues. CDR1 and CDR2 (germline): MNHNS, SASEGT. Between the trimmed V and J ends, which lost 0 bases and 3 bases, there was a span of 11 bases. CDR3 in amino acids: CASSEAQVVYYGYTF. The CDR3 nucleotides are TGTGCCAGCAGTGAAGCCCAGGTGGTTTACTATGGCTACACCTTC.

The chain has TRBV21-1 and TRBJ2-7; TRBD2 was called by the table and not checked on the DNA. TRBV21-1 is a pseudogene segment. The CDR3 covers 16 residues. DNA of the CDR3: TGTGCCAGCAGCAAAGATCCGAGGGAAGTGGGCTCCGAGCAGTACTTC. This encodes CASSKDPREVGSEQYF.

J is TRBJ1-4 and V is TRBV28; a weak D match, TRBD1 (5 bases). In germline, CDR1 is MDHEN, CDR2 SYDVKM. V shed 7 bases and J shed 8 bases, with 20 bases lying between them. This CDR3 region has 15 residues. DNA for the CDR3: TGTGCCAGCACCGAGACAGACAGAACAGCCGAAAAACTGTTTTTT. Its translation is CASTETDRTAEKLFF.

The chain recombines TRBV7-2 with TRBJ2-3; 7 positions agree with TRBD1. V was pared by 6 bases and J by 3 bases, with 6 bases of the junction left unmatched. Per germline, CDR1 SGHTA and CDR2 FQGNSA. This CDR3 is 14 amino acids long. The CDR3, as DNA: TGTGCCAGCAGGGATGACAGGGCAACAGATACGCAGTATTTT. This sequence encodes CASRDDRATDTQYF.

J is TRBJ2-5 and V is TRBV29-1, with 11 positions matching TRBD2. Germline V CDR1 and CDR2: SQVTM, ANQGSEA. The length of the CDR3 is 16 residues. Trimming removed 6 bases from V and 2 bases from J; junction bases left unmatched: 11. The DNA for the CDR3 is TGCAGCGTCGCGGGGGATAGCGGGAGGGCTCAAGAGACCCAGTACTTC. It codes for CSVAGDSGRAQETQYF.

The rearrangement joins TRBV28 to TRBJ1-1; D remains ambiguous. Trimming stripped 8 bases from V and 0 bases from J, with 10 bases between. CDR3 size: 13 residues. The germline CDR1 and CDR2 sequences are MDHEN and SYDVKM. The CDR3 sequence: CASLRTLNTEAFF. The CDR3 DNA reads as TGTGCCAGCCTACGGACTTTGAACACTGAAGCTTTCTTT. The variable domain in full, with the rest retrieved from reference TRBV28 and TRBJ1-1, is DVKVTQSSRYLVKRTGEKVFLECVQDMDHENMFWYRQDPGLGLRLIYFSYDVKMKEKGDIPEGYSVSREKKERFSLILESASTNQTSMYLCASLRTLNTEAFFGQGTRLTVV.

The rearrangement links TRBV9 to TRBJ2-7, with TRBD2 matching over 11 bases. Per germline, CDR1 SGDLS and CDR2 YYNGEE. J gave up 3 bases and V 3 bases, and 5 bases lay outside the gene matches. The CDR3 is made up of 15 amino acids. CDR3 amino acids: CASSEGSGGVYEQYF. The CDR3 coding sequence is TGTGCCAGCAGCGAGGGTAGCGGGGGGGTCTACGAGCAGTACTTC.

The chain links TRBV11-3 to TRBJ1-1; TRBD1 matches 10 bases. With 3 bases clipped from V and 6 bases from J, the junction kept 4 bases outside the gene matches. Germline CDR1 reads SGHNT; CDR2 reads YENEEA. CDR3 length equals 14 residues. The CDR3 sequence is CASSLQDRGAEAFF. The CDR3 bases are TGTGCCAGCAGCTTGCAGGACAGGGGGGCTGAAGCTTTCTTT. Filled out from reference TRBV11-3 and TRBJ1-1, the complete variable domain reads EAGVVQSPRYKIIEKKQPVAFWCNPISGHNTLYWYLQNLGQGPELLIRYENEEAVDDSQLPKDRFSAERLKGVDSTLKIQPAELGDSAVYLCASSLQDRGAEAFFGQGTRLTVV.

This clone was counted only a few times. The chain has TRBV5-1 and TRBJ1-1, with TRBD1 as a possible D gene (5 bases). Germline-derived CDR1 and CDR2 are SGHRS and YFSETQ. The CDR3 loop spans 14 amino acids. V lost 5 bases and J 0 bases, leaving 11 bases between the germline ends. CDR3 sequence: CASSRQGLNTEAFF. The CDR3 region has the DNA TGCGCCAGCAGTCGTCAGGGTTTGAACACTGAAGCTTTCTTT.